Shown below are 4 T cell receptor beta chains from a single sample sequenced in a study of T cells after posttransplantation cyclophosphamide. Generated by immunoSEQ multiplex PCR, the TCRdb table keeps only in-frame clones and is missing some. Recorded here are over 15,000 clones, with no singletons, and the ten leading clones hold 0.54%. Busulfan-fludarabine conditioning, marrow transplant, and cyclophosphamide on days +3 and +4 were administered. The sequenced sample was PBMCs, obtained after allogeneic stem cell transplant with posttransplant cyclophosphamide. Receptors were obtained from a female patient aged 30 to 45 who received an allogeneic stem cell transplant from a related donor, was CMV-positive, and had no GVHD. A subset of T cells may come from the graft donor.

Ten or more counts support this clone. V gene TRBV30 combines with J gene TRBJ2-2, with D unresolved. The CDR3 covers 13 residues. CDR1 is GTSNPN, CDR2 SVGIG, per germline (reference sequence). Trimming stripped 0 bases from V and 7 bases from J, with 9 bases between. This chain's CDR3 is CAWSVRVDGELFF. In DNA, the CDR3 is TGTGCCTGGAGTGTACGGGTAGACGGGGAGCTGTTTTTT. The full variable domain, rest sourced from reference TRBV30 and TRBJ2-2, is SQTIHQWPATLVQPVGSPLSLECTVEGTSNPNLYWYRQAAGRGLQLLFYSVGIGQISSEVPQNLSASRPQDRQFILSSKKLLLSDSGFYLCAWSVRVDGELFFGEGSRLTVL.

This clone came up many times. Written as DNA, the CDR3 is TGTGCCAGCAGCTTAGCGGGCGGGGGGGGAAACACCATATATTTT. This sequence encodes CASSLAGGGGNTIYF. This chain joins TRBV7-2 and TRBJ1-3, with TRBD1 as a possible D gene (5 bases). The CDR3 is 15 residues long. Trimming removed 0 bases from V and 4 bases from J, with 10 bases in between. Per the germline V gene, CDR1 is SGHTA and CDR2 is FQGNSA.

This clone was picked up many times. The chain couples TRBV12-5 to TRBJ2-3; perhaps TRBD1 as D (5 bases). Germline CDR1 is LGHNT and CDR2 is FRNRAP. This CDR3 has 14 amino acids. Trimming stripped 5 bases from V and 3 bases from J, with 12 bases between. The CDR3 sequence is CASGPSGWTDTQYF. CDR3 sequence (DNA): TGTGCTAGTGGTCCTTCAGGGTGGACAGATACGCAGTATTTT. Supplemented by reference TRBV12-5 and TRBJ2-3, the full variable domain reads DARVTQTPRHKVTEMGQEVTMRCQPILGHNTVFWYRQTMMQGLELLAYFRNRAPLDDSGMPKDRFSAEMPDATLATLKIQPSEPRDSAVYFCASGPSGWTDTQYFGPGTRLTVL.

This clone appeared many times. This rearrangement joins TRBV5-6 to TRBJ1-1; 7 bases agree with TRBD1. V shed 4 bases, J shed 11 bases, and the junction held 11 bases outside the gene matches. This CDR3 is 13 amino acids long. The V gene's germline CDR1 is SGHDT and CDR2 YYEEEE. Written as DNA, the CDR3 is TGTGCCAGCAGCGCGCGGGTAGGGGGCTCGGCTTTCTTT. Its protein is CASSARVGGSAFF.